The 10 T cell receptor beta chains below come from one sample, sequenced in a study of T cells in Graves' hyperthyroidism and ophthalmopathy. There were TCR beta CDR3 regions amplified from RNA transcripts. Initially, a first-round RT-PCR of the TCR CDR3 employed the HTBI primer set. TCRdb re-called the multiplex PCR reads with MiXCR, one entry per CDR3 protein. The table lists about 680,000 distinct CDR3 sequences, just over 35% of them singletons, with 31% in the top ten. The material sequenced was blood. These receptor sequences come from a woman between 40 and 50 years old with Graves' hyperthyroidism.

The rearrangement uses TRBV19 and TRBJ1-1; no clear D. Trimming left V 3 bases short and J 0 bases short, with 5 bases between. CDR1 and CDR2 from the germline V gene are LNHDA and SQIVND (reference sequence). The CDR3 has 13 residues. The CDR3 sequence is CASSILVNTEAFF. DNA of the CDR3: TGTGCCAGTAGTATCCTGGTGAACACTGAAGCTTTCTTT.

Ten or more counts support this clonotype. The V and J genes are TRBV7-2 and TRBJ2-2; D remains unclear. V lost 5 bases and J 2 bases, leaving 12 bases between the germline ends. CDR1 and CDR2 from the germline V gene are SGHTA and FQGNSA. The CDR3 is 15 amino acids. The CDR3 nucleotides are TGTGCCAGCAGCCGATTGGGGTCTAACACCGGGGAGCTGTTTTTT. Its protein product is CASSRLGSNTGELFF.

The chain links TRBV28 to TRBJ2-7, with 7 bases matching TRBD1. Germline V lookup: CDR1 MDHEN, CDR2 SYDVKM. Unmatched junction bases numbered 15, after V lost 5 bases and J lost 5 bases. There are 16 residues in the CDR3. The CDR3 DNA sequence: TGTGCCAGCAGTCCCCGGACAGGTGAGGATTCCGACGAGCAGTACTTC. Its translation is CASSPRTGEDSDEQYF.

This clonotype appeared many times. This rearrangement joins TRBV19 to TRBJ1-5; a weak D match, TRBD1 (6 bases). Per germline, CDR1 LNHDA and CDR2 SQIVND (reference sequence). The length of the CDR3 is 14 residues. The V gene lost 10 bases and the J gene lost 6 bases, with 19 bases spanning the gap. This CDR3 reads CATRQGPLVQPQHF. The CDR3 DNA follows: TGTGCCACCCGGCAGGGGCCGTTGGTTCAGCCCCAGCATTTT. The full variable domain, in which reference TRBV19 and TRBJ1-5 provide the parts outside the CDR3, is DGGITQSPKYLFRKEGQNVTLSCEQNLNHDAMYWYRQDPGQGLRLIYYSQIVNDFQKGDIAEGYSVSREKKESFPLTVTSAQKNPTAFYLCATRQGPLVQPQHFGDGTRLSIL.

J is TRBJ1-5 and V is TRBV19; a weak D match, TRBD1 (6 bases). The V end was cut by 4 bases, the J end by 3 bases, with 16 bases between. This CDR3 is built from 16 residues. Germline CDR1 LNHDA, CDR2 SQIVND (reference sequence). The CDR3 sequence: CASSTVTRGYNQPQHF. The CDR3 nucleotides read TGTGCCAGTAGTACGGTAACAAGGGGGTACAATCAGCCCCAGCATTTT.

The genes are TRBV6-5 and TRBJ2-6, with TRBD2 as a possible D gene (5 bases). Germline V gives CDR1 MNHEY, CDR2 SVGAGI. Between the trimmed V and J ends, which lost 7 bases and 0 bases, there was a span of 16 bases. The CDR3 sequence is 17 residues long. The CDR3 DNA follows: TGTGCCAGCAAGCGAGGGCCGTTGGTCTCTGGGGCCAACGTCCTGACTTTC. Translating gives CASKRGPLVSGANVLTF.

The chain uses TRBV4-3 and TRBJ1-3, with D hard to call. In germline, CDR1 is LGHNA, CDR2 YSLEER. The V and J ends lost 4 bases and 1 base respectively, with 14 bases between them. CDR3 length equals 16 residues. The CDR3: CASSPPGAGSGNTIYF. CDR3 nucleotide sequence: TGCGCCAGCAGCCCGCCGGGTGCGGGGTCTGGAAACACCATATATTTT.

The sample holds many counts of this clonotype. This chain connects TRBV5-1 to TRBJ1-1; D ambiguous. CDR1 SGHRS and CDR2 YFSETQ come from the germline V gene. This CDR3 spans 14 amino acids. The V and J ends lost 0 bases and 3 bases respectively, with 9 bases between them. The CDR3 sequence: CASSLGDGDTEAFF. As DNA, the CDR3 is TGCGCCAGCAGCTTGGGAGATGGGGACACTGAAGCTTTCTTT.

The chain combines TRBV7-9 with TRBJ1-4; D possibly corresponds to TRBD1 (5 bases). CDR3 size: 15 residues. Germline V gives CDR1 SEHNR, CDR2 FQNEAQ (reference sequence). V was cut by 5 bases and J by 4 bases, with 14 bases left in between. Here the CDR3 reads CASSRTGSDNEKLFF. Here the CDR3 DNA reads TGTGCCAGCAGCCGTACAGGCTCCGATAATGAAAAACTGTTTTTT.

The CDR3 coding sequence is TGCGCCAGCAGCTTCTCCGTTACAGGGTTGAGTGATGGCTACACCTTC. Encoded protein: CASSFSVTGLSDGYTF. V is TRBV5-1 and J is TRBJ1-2; the D gene is possibly TRBD1 (6 bases). The CDR3 spans 16 residues. Germline assignment: CDR1 SGHRS and CDR2 YFSETQ. The V and J ends lost 2 bases and 6 bases respectively, with 20 bases between them.